The 23 T cell receptor beta chains listed next were all sequenced from one sample in a study of T cells in Graves' hyperthyroidism and ophthalmopathy. Template material for amplifying TCR beta CDR3 regions consisted of RNA transcripts. An initial round of RT-PCR targeting the TCR CDR3 relied on the HTBI primer set. TCRdb passed the multiplex PCR reads through MiXCR, listing each CDR3 protein once. The sample carries around 700,000 distinct CDR3 sequences, about 35% recorded once. The material sequenced was blood. Receptors originate from a woman in her 40s with Graves' hyperthyroidism.

This clonotype has a count of ten or more. The chain carries TRBV29-1 and TRBJ1-2; D unresolved. With 3 bases removed from V and 5 bases from J, the gap between germline ends came to 13 bases. Per the germline V gene, CDR1 is SQVTM and CDR2 is ANQGSEA. CDR3 length equals 13 residues. The chain's CDR3 is CSVDGVSRYGYTF. As DNA, the CDR3 is TGCAGCGTTGATGGGGTATCACGGTATGGCTACACCTTC. Combining the CDR3 with reference TRBV29-1 and TRBJ1-2 gives the whole variable domain SAVISQKPSRDICQRGTSLTIQCQVDSQVTMMFWYRQQPGQSLTLIATANQGSEATYESGFVIDKFPISRPNLTFSTLTVSNMSPEDSSIYLCSVDGVSRYGYTFGSGTRLTVV.

This clonotype was found many times. The chain combines TRBV20-1 with TRBJ1-2, with 8 bases identical to TRBD1. This CDR3 is built from 12 residues. V lost 5 bases to trimming and J lost 4 bases; unmatched junction nucleotides: 3. Germline CDR1 and CDR2: DFQATT and SNEGSKA (reference sequence). CDR3 sequence: CSAPDRGYGYTF. The CDR3 coding sequence is TGCAGTGCTCCTGACAGGGGCTATGGCTACACCTTC.

At least ten counts were recorded for this clonotype. The chain carries TRBV15 and TRBJ1-5; D is perhaps TRBD1 (5 bases). There are 15 residues in the CDR3. V gave up 5 bases and J gave up 0 bases, with 11 bases separating them. The germline CDR1 and CDR2 sequences are LNHNV and YYDKDF (reference sequence). The CDR3 nucleotides read TGTGCCACCAGCCCCGGGGCCCCTAGCAATCAGCCCCAGCATTTT. Translated: CATSPGAPSNQPQHF.

The V call is TRBV4-1, the J call TRBJ1-1; 7 positions match TRBD1. CDR3 length: 13 residues. Looked up from germline, CDR1 is MGHRA and CDR2 is YSYEKL. Trimming at V came to 3 bases and at J to 7 bases, leaving 5 bases not matched to a gene. The CDR3, as DNA: TGCGCCAGCAGCCACCGAGGACAGGTTGAAGCTTTCTTT. Amino acid sequence: CASSHRGQVEAFF.

This clonotype was counted many times. The chain recombines TRBV10-3 with TRBJ2-7, with a tentative D call TRBD2 (6 bases). Trimming left V 6 bases short and J 5 bases short, with 23 bases between. CDR3 size: 16 residues. The germline V gene has CDR1 ENHRY and CDR2 SYGVKD. This chain's CDR3 is CAIRSSSDNTFHEQYF. For the CDR3, the DNA is TGTGCCATCAGGAGTTCTAGCGATAACACTTTCCACGAGCAGTACTTC.

In this sample, this clonotype turned up a few times. The V call is TRBV11-3, the J call TRBJ1-1; D remains unclear. The V gene lost 5 bases and the J gene lost 1 base, with 11 bases spanning the gap. CDR1 SGHNT and CDR2 YENEEA come from the germline V gene. The CDR3 consists of 14 residues. The CDR3 DNA reads as TGTGCCAGCAGCACCGCCGACGGGAACACTGAAGCTTTCTTT. This translates into CASSTADGNTEAFF.

The sample holds a few counts of this clonotype. The chain has TRBV10-3 and TRBJ2-2; D remains ambiguous. CDR1 and CDR2 (germline): ENHRY, SYGVKD. The V gene lost 10 bases and the J gene lost 4 bases, with 10 bases spanning the gap. There are 12 residues in the CDR3. In nucleotides, the CDR3 is TGTGCCAGCAGAAAGACCACCGGGGAGCTGTTTTTT. This translates into CASRKTTGELFF.

In its sample, this clonotype was seen many times. The genes are TRBV5-1 and TRBJ1-1; TRBD1 aligns across 7 bases. This CDR3 is built from 13 residues. CDR1 and CDR2 from the germline V gene are SGHRS and YFSETQ. After removal of 2 bases from V and 7 bases from J, the junction contained 5 bases not matched to a gene. Here the CDR3 reads CASSLRGHGEAFF. Written as DNA, the CDR3 is TGCGCCAGCAGCTTAAGGGGGCATGGTGAAGCTTTCTTT.

This chain uses TRBV4-3 with TRBJ2-5; D might be TRBD2 (5 bases). CDR1 and CDR2 from the germline V gene are LGHNA and YSLEER. The CDR3 loop spans 14 amino acids. Trimming took 4 bases from V and 5 from J, leaving 14 bases between them. The CDR3, as DNA: TGCGCCAGCAGCCCTCGGCTCCGAGGGGAGACCCAGTACTTC. As protein: CASSPRLRGETQYF.

This clonotype was seen repeatedly, ten times or more. This chain links TRBV29-1 with TRBJ2-1; unclear D gene. Trimming stripped 4 bases from V and 6 bases from J, with 10 bases between. In germline, CDR1 is SQVTM, CDR2 ANQGSEA. The CDR3 is 12 amino acids. CDR3 amino acids: CSVVGWINEQFF. DNA of the CDR3: TGCAGCGTTGTAGGGTGGATCAATGAGCAGTTCTTC.

The V call is TRBV25-1, the J call TRBJ1-2; 8 bases align to TRBD1. Per germline, CDR1 MGHDK and CDR2 SYGVNS. The CDR3 extends over 15 amino acids. V dropped 1 base and J dropped 7; count of bases not matched to a gene: 8. CDR3 residues: CASSESDRGYGGYTF. CDR3 nucleotides: TGTGCCAGCAGTGAATCCGACAGGGGCTACGGTGGCTACACCTTC.

This clonotype has only a few counts. The chain is built from TRBV12-3 or TRBV12-4 and TRBJ1-4, with D uncertain. V shed 6 bases and J shed 5 bases, with 13 bases lying between them. The CDR3 contains 14 residues. In nucleotides, the CDR3 is TGTGCCAGCAGGACAACGGCTACCAATGAAAAACTGTTTTTT. It yields the protein CASRTTATNEKLFF.

This clonotype was seen just once. One junction end does not reproduce the germline sequence, and a read error may be involved. The rearrangement joins TRBV4-3 to TRBJ2-5; possibly TRBD2 for D (6 bases). This CDR3 is built from 18 residues. Germline assignment: CDR1 LGHNA and CDR2 YSLEER. CDR3 protein: CASSQDLWGERYQKTQYF. As DNA, the CDR3 is TGCGCCAGCAGCCAAGATCTTTGGGGGGAACGGTACCAAAAGACCCAGTACTTC.

This clonotype came up many times. The chain is built from TRBV19 and TRBJ1-4, with 9 bases matching TRBD1. This CDR3 is 14 amino acids long. The V gene end was trimmed by 3 bases and the J gene end by 7 bases; junction bases not matched to a gene: 3. Germline CDR1 LNHDA, CDR2 SQIVND (reference sequence). CDR3 bases: TGTGCCAGTAGTATGGGACAGGGCAGTGAAAAACTGTTTTTT. Its translation: CASSMGQGSEKLFF.

CDR3: CASSLSGALNLNSPLHF. The CDR3, as DNA: TGTGCCAGCAGCTTGTCAGGGGCCCTTAATCTCAATTCACCCCTCCACTTT. The V and J genes are TRBV7-2 and TRBJ1-6, with D possibly TRBD1 on 6 matching bases. Germline V gives CDR1 SGHTA, CDR2 FQGNSA. This CDR3 has 17 residues. Trimming cost V 3 bases and J 7 bases, with 19 bases left between them.

This clonotype turned up a few times. CDR3 sequence reads: CASSEVGTGGSGYTF. CDR3 coding DNA: TGTGCCAGCAGTGAAGTGGGGACAGGGGGGTCTGGCTACACCTTC. This rearrangement joins TRBV5-6 to TRBJ1-2, with 11 bases aligning to TRBD1. The V and J ends lost 5 bases and 7 bases, in that order; junction bases with no gene match: 10. CDR1 and CDR2 from the germline V gene are SGHDT and YYEEEE. The CDR3 runs 15 residues.

This clonotype has at least ten counts. J is TRBJ1-3 and V is TRBV19, with 8 bases lining up with TRBD1. This CDR3 has 14 amino acids. J gave up 6 bases and V 10 bases, and 11 bases lay outside the gene matches. Germline V gene sequence: CDR1 LNHDA, CDR2 SQIVND (reference sequence). This CDR3 is CATALGTGPNTIYF. CDR3 bases: TGTGCCACCGCGTTGGGGACAGGCCCAAACACCATATATTTT.

This clonotype has at least ten counts. This chain links TRBV7-2 with TRBJ1-2; no definite D call. The CDR3 is made up of 14 amino acids. Germline CDR1 SGHTA, CDR2 FQGNSA. Between the trimmed V and J ends, which lost 8 bases and 7 bases, there was a span of 20 bases. The CDR3 protein is CASSPTTGRIGYTF. The CDR3 DNA reads as TGTGCCAGCTCGCCTACAACCGGGAGAATTGGCTACACCTTC.

This clonotype occurred a few times. CDR3 region: CASLQGTEETQYF. In nucleotides, the CDR3 is TGTGCCAGCCTGCAAGGGACGGAAGAGACCCAGTACTTC. The J gene is TRBJ2-5, the V gene TRBV12-3 or TRBV12-4, with D perhaps given as TRBD1 or TRBD2 (5 bases each). This CDR3 region has 13 residues. Between the trimmed V and J ends, which lost 8 bases and 3 bases, there was a span of 13 bases.

This clonotype has a count of ten or more. V gene TRBV10-3 combines with J gene TRBJ1-1; the match to TRBD1 covers 8 bases. This CDR3 has 15 amino acids. Germline-derived CDR1 and CDR2 are ENHRY and SYGVKD. V gave up 7 bases and J gave up 4 bases; unmatched junction bases: 11. The CDR3 sequence: CAIKGAGQGITEAFF. For the CDR3, the DNA is TGTGCCATCAAGGGAGCCGGACAGGGAATCACTGAAGCTTTCTTT.

J is TRBJ2-1 and V is TRBV11-2; 9 bases align to TRBD2. Trimming at V came to 7 bases and at J to 7 bases, leaving 11 bases not matched to a gene. Germline V gene data show CDR1 as SGHAT and CDR2 as FQNNGV. The CDR3 sequence is 15 residues long. The CDR3 bases are TGTGCCAGCAAACTAGGGGATAGCGGGAGTAATGAGCAGTTCTTC. This translates into CASKLGDSGSNEQFF. The full variable domain, in which reference TRBV11-2 and TRBJ2-1 provide the parts outside the CDR3, is EAGVAQSPRYKIIEKRQSVAFWCNPISGHATLYWYQQILGQGPKLLIQFQNNGVVDDSQLPKDRFSAERLKGVDSTLKIQPAKLEDSAVYLCASKLGDSGSNEQFFGPGTRLTVL.

The chain recombines TRBV20-1 with TRBJ2-5; no clear D. CDR1 and CDR2 (germline): DFQATT, SNEGSKA (reference sequence). The CDR3 length is 11 residues. V dropped 5 bases and J dropped 4 bases, with 8 bases sitting between them. The CDR3 nucleotides read TGCAGTGCTGAGACGGGAGAGACCCAGTACTTC. Amino acids: CSAETGETQYF.

This chain uses TRBV10-3 with TRBJ2-5, with a tentative D call TRBD2 (6 bases). The germline V and J ends were trimmed by 2 bases and 9 bases, with 16 bases remaining between them. CDR3 size: 14 residues. From germline, CDR1 is ENHRY and CDR2 SYGVKD. The DNA for the CDR3 is TGTGCCATCAGTGAGACCGGGAGCAATCAGCCCCAGTACTTC. Protein: CAISETGSNQPQYF.